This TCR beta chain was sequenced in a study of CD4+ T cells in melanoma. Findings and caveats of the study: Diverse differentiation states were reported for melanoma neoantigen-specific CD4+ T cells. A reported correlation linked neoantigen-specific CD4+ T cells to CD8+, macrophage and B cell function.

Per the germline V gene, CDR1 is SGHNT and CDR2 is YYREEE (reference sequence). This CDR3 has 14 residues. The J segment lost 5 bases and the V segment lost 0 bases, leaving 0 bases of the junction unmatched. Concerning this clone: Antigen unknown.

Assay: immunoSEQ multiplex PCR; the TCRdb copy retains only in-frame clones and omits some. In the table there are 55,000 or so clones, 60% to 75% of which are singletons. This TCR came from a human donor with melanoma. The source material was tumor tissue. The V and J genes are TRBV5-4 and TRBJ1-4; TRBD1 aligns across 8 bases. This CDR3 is CASSLGDRNEKLFF. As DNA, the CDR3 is TGTGCCAGCAGCTTGGGGGACAGGAATGAAAAACTGTTTTTT.